A selection of T cell receptor beta chains follows, all from one sample in a study of T cells in localized non-small cell lung cancer. Assay: immunoSEQ multiplex PCR; the TCRdb copy retains only in-frame clones and omits some. The data contain around 83,000 clones, roughly 90% of them singletons. The specimen comprised peripheral blood, sampled before any cancer treatment. These receptors originate from a man aged 35 to 70 with stage I squamous cell lung carcinoma. Both conserved end residues are part of each CDR3. D genes are given only for firm matches. Size is omitted from some rows. Given values are once, few, many or a class for expanded clones.

TRBV27,TRBD1,NA,TRBJ1-2,CASSGTGGAYGYTF,TGTGCCAGCAGTGGGACAGGGGGTGCCTATGGCTACACCTTC
TRBV28,NA,NA,TRBJ2-3,CASSLRADTQYF,TGTGCCAGCAGTTTAAGGGCAGATACGCAGTATTTT
TRBV18,NA,NA,TRBJ2-2,CASSFSRGLSSTGELFF,TGTGCCAGCTCATTTTCCCGGGGATTGTCCAGCACCGGGGAGCTGTTTTTT
TRBV28,NA,NA,TRBJ1-4,CASSWGNEKLFF,TGTGCCAGCAGTTGGGGAAATGAAAAACTGTTTTTT
TRBV28,NA,NA,TRBJ2-5,CASSFSGFRQVETQYF,TGTGCCAGCAGTTTCTCTGGCTTTAGGCAGGTCGAGACCCAGTACTTC
TRBV6-5,NA,NA,TRBJ2-7,CASSYSGTDYEQYF,TGTGCCAGCAGTTACTCAGGGACGGACTACGAGCAGTACTTC
TRBV6-5,NA,NA,TRBJ1-4,CASSRGQRSEKLFF,TGTGCCAGCAGCAGGGGACAAAGGAGTGAAAAACTGTTTTTT
TRBV5-1,NA,NA,TRBJ2-5,CASSPQGRAGGAATQYF,TGCGCCAGCAGCCCGCAGGGCCGGGCGGGTGGGGCGGCGACCCAGTACTTC
TRBV19,NA,NA,TRBJ1-2,CASSILNGLGYTF,TGTGCCAGTAGTATCCTTAATGGTCTTGGCTACACCTTC
TRBV19,NA,NA,TRBJ2-1,CASSIGGYNEQFF,TGTGCCAGTAGTATCGGCGGGTACAATGAGCAGTTCTTC
TRBV11-1,TRBD2,NA,TRBJ2-2,CASSGTSWGTGELFF,TGTGCCAGCAGCGGGACTAGCTGGGGCACCGGGGAGCTGTTTTTT
TRBV5-1,NA,few,TRBJ2-7,CASSLVLTGSNEQYF,TGCGCCAGCAGCTTGGTATTAACAGGGTCCAACGAGCAGTACTTC
TRBV7-9,TRBD1,once,TRBJ1-5,CASSPGTGLSSNQPQHF,TGTGCCAGCAGCCCCGGGACAGGGTTATCTAGCAATCAGCCCCAGCATTTT
TRBV4-2,NA,NA,TRBJ1-1,CASSQAGAPDTEAFF,TGTGCCAGCAGCCAGGCAGGGGCCCCCGACACTGAAGCTTTCTTT
TRBV5-1,NA,NA,TRBJ1-5,CASSLNGGNQPQHF,TGCGCCAGCAGCTTGAACGGGGGCAATCAGCCCCAGCATTTT
TRBV10-2,TRBD2,once,TRBJ2-1,CASSRLAGEQFF,TGCGCCAGCAGTCGACTAGCAGGTGAGCAGTTCTTC
TRBV5-1,NA,NA,TRBJ2-3,CASSLTGRSYTDTQYF,TGCGCCAGCAGCTTAACGGGACGGTCCTACACAGATACGCAGTATTTT
TRBV2,NA,few,TRBJ1-5,CASSLERGRDQPQHF,TGTGCCAGCAGCCTAGAGAGGGGTAGGGATCAGCCCCAGCATTTT
TRBV7-9,TRBD1,once,TRBJ2-2,CASSSGTAKNTGELFF,TGTGCCAGCAGCTCCGGGACAGCCAAGAACACCGGGGAGCTGTTTTTT
TRBV6-5,NA,NA,TRBJ2-1,CASSSTLRGSIEQFF,TGTGCCAGCAGTTCGACCCTCCGGGGGAGTATTGAGCAGTTCTTC
TRBV19,NA,NA,TRBJ2-2,CASSIGQGALFF,TGTGCCAGTAGTATTGGCCAGGGAGCGCTGTTTTTT
TRBV5-1,TRBD1,NA,TRBJ2-3,CASSLAQGSTDTQYF,TGCGCCAGCAGCTTGGCACAGGGGAGCACAGATACGCAGTATTTT
TRBV4-1,NA,few,TRBJ2-5,CASSRLPIRETQYF,TGCGCCAGCAGCCGACTGCCCATACGAGAGACCCAGTACTTC
TRBV6-1,NA,NA,TRBJ2-1,CASSEMGHQVKYNEQFF,TGTGCCAGCAGTGAGATGGGACACCAAGTAAAATACAATGAGCAGTTCTTC
TRBV18,TRBD1,once,TRBJ1-1,CASSQDRDTEAFF,TGTGCCAGCTCACAGGACAGGGACACTGAAGCTTTCTTT
TRBV28,NA,NA,TRBJ2-1,CATQTVYNEQFF,TGTGCCACCCAGACAGTTTACAATGAGCAGTTCTTC
TRBV5-6,NA,NA,TRBJ2-2,CASSSLRRTANTGELFF,TGTGCCAGCAGCTCACTCCGACGGACAGCGAACACCGGGGAGCTGTTTTTT
TRBV6-1,NA,NA,TRBJ1-4,CASHQDPGSAKKLFF,TGTGCCAGCCACCAAGACCCAGGGTCGGCGAAAAAACTGTTTTTT
TRBV10-3,NA,NA,TRBJ2-1,CAISTSYNEQFF,TGTGCCATTTCGACATCCTACAATGAGCAGTTCTTC
TRBV29-1,NA,medium-sized,TRBJ1-2,CSVEEGNNYGYTF,TGCAGCGTTGAGGAGGGGAATAACTATGGCTACACCTTC
TRBV14,TRBD2,NA,TRBJ2-3,CASSRTSGGARNTQYF,TGTGCCAGCAGCCGGACTAGCGGGGGGGCCCGGAATACGCAGTATTTT
TRBV18,NA,once,TRBJ2-7,CASSPQTSYEQYF,TGTGCCAGCTCACCACAGACCTCCTACGAGCAGTACTTC
TRBV18,TRBD1,NA,TRBJ2-5,CASSRDSPTQETQYF,TGTGCCAGCTCCAGGGACAGCCCCACACAAGAGACCCAGTACTTC
TRBV7-9,NA,NA,TRBJ1-2,CASSLARGYSYGYTF,TGTGCCAGCAGCTTAGCGAGGGGTTATTCTTATGGCTACACCTTC
TRBV5-1,NA,NA,TRBJ2-2,CATQVLTDTGELFF,TGCGCCACCCAGGTCTTAACCGACACCGGGGAGCTGTTTTTT
TRBV18,TRBD2,NA,TRBJ2-3,CASSHGTSGETQYF,TGTGCCAGCTCACATGGGACTAGCGGGGAAACGCAGTATTTT
TRBV6-1,NA,NA,TRBJ1-1,CASSELLNTEAFF,TGTGCCAGCAGTGAGCTCCTGAACACTGAAGCTTTCTTT
TRBV5-5,NA,NA,TRBJ2-1,CASSSPGRNEQFF,TGTGCCAGCAGCTCCCCTGGACGGAATGAGCAGTTCTTC
TRBV7-9,TRBD2,NA,TRBJ2-1,CASSTLAGVNEQFF,TGTGCCAGCAGCACCCTAGCGGGGGTCAATGAGCAGTTCTTC
TRBV18,NA,NA,TRBJ2-7,CASSPSRNPYEQYF,TGTGCCAGCTCACCAAGCCGAAACCCCTACGAGCAGTACTTC
TRBV10-3,TRBD1,NA,TRBJ1-4,CAIRGQPNEKLFF,TGTGCCATCAGGGGACAGCCGAATGAAAAACTGTTTTTT
TRBV6-6,TRBD1,NA,TRBJ1-1,CASRGTGAEAFF,TGTGCCAGCAGGGGGACAGGGGCTGAAGCTTTCTTT
TRBV19,TRBD2,NA,TRBJ2-3,CASRGSGGAGASTDTQYF,TGTGCCAGTAGGGGTAGCGGGGGGGCCGGAGCAAGCACAGATACGCAGTATTTT
TRBV6-5,NA,NA,TRBJ1-2,CATKDRLYGYTF,TGTGCCACTAAAGACAGGTTATACGGCTACACCTTC
TRBV5-1,TRBD1,few,TRBJ2-7,CASSQGTGGAYEQYF,TGCGCCAGCAGCCAAGGGACAGGGGGAGCCTACGAGCAGTACTTC
TRBV15,NA,NA,TRBJ2-1,CATSRDPSVSSYNEQFF,TGTGCCACCAGCAGAGATCCCTCCGTGAGCTCCTACAATGAGCAGTTCTTC
TRBV19,TRBD1,NA,TRBJ2-3,CASSQRSGTGEGWTDTQYF,TGTGCCAGTAGTCAACGCTCCGGGACAGGGGAAGGTTGGACAGATACGCAGTATTTT
TRBV7-2,NA,few,TRBJ1-6,CASSSRSYNSPLHF,TGTGCCAGCAGCTCCCGCTCCTATAATTCACCCCTCCACTTT
TRBV2,NA,NA,TRBJ1-1,CASSRVGIGAFF,TGTGCCAGCAGTCGGGTGGGGATCGGGGCTTTCTTT
TRBV18,NA,NA,TRBJ2-7,CASSNGSLGEQYF,TGTGCCAGCTCCAATGGATCCCTGGGTGAGCAGTACTTC
TRBV27,NA,NA,TRBJ2-3,CASRPIRTDTQYF,TGTGCCAGCAGACCTATACGCACAGATACGCAGTATTTT
TRBV2,NA,NA,TRBJ2-5,CASSGPLGKETQYF,TGTGCCAGCAGTGGCCCCCTTGGGAAAGAGACCCAGTACTTC
TRBV5-1,TRBD1,NA,TRBJ2-7,CATRTGTSPTYEQYF,TGCGCCACCCGGACAGGCACTTCGCCTACCTACGAGCAGTACTTC
TRBV11-3,TRBD1,NA,TRBJ2-7,CASSLGDSTNSEQYF,TGTGCCAGCAGCTTAGGGGACAGTACCAACTCTGAGCAGTACTTC
TRBV5-1,NA,NA,TRBJ1-2,CASSWEGDYGYTF,TGCGCCAGCAGCTGGGAAGGGGACTATGGCTACACCTTC